This T cell receptor beta chain was obtained from a study of identical twins (dated by TCRdb to the mid-2010s). For context, the study as a whole: TCR alpha and beta repertoires from monozygotic twins, unrelated adults of various ages and cord blood were deep-sequenced to test whether fetal clonotypes persist. Replicate twin experiments were performed at different times using different library preparation protocols to rule out contamination. Findings and caveats that apply to the study as a whole: Because the same donors could not be followed over many years, conclusions were based on cross-sectional statistical analysis. Compared with coincidental sharing between unrelated individuals, an excess of low generation-probability sequences was observed among out-of-frame TCR alpha sequences shared between twins. Fewer insertions were carried by abundant cord blood beta clonotypes; a weaker similar trend was observed in young adult naive repertoires, while no such trend was observed in memory repertoires. In beta out-of-frame sequences, excess twin sharing was weaker, because having fewer shared sequences lowered the signal-to-noise ratio. Recombination models systematically underestimated out-of-frame TCR alpha sharing in monozygotic twins but agreed with sharing between unrelated individuals. Invariant T cells such as MAIT and iNKT could partly confound zero-insertion analyses, though diverse VJ usage argued against this for most clonotypes.

Every donor was a healthy Caucasian. The twin cohort consisted of three pairs of female monozygotic twins, all aged roughly 18 to 30 years. CD4+ and CD8+ T cell populations were isolated with positive isolation kits from Invitrogen. Concerning this clonotype: Its antigen has not been determined. Per-nucleotide qualities are absent, and no much larger clonotype sits a single base away.

Counted from cysteine to phenylalanine, this CDR3 has 15 amino acids. The DNA shown is the 45-base CDR3, in frame from base 1. At the junction V is shortened by 1 base and J by 4 bases, with 13 bases in between. Library method: 5' RACE. The sequencer listed for this sample is Illumina HiSeq 2000. A universal primer binding site was added through template switching, and the final cDNA carried a unique molecular identifier so that TCR cDNA molecules could be counted accurately. Specific primers in the conserved constant-segment region were used to synthesize first-strand cDNA for TCR alpha and beta chains. To control for contamination, each cDNA library was double barcoded with a SMART-Mk sample barcode plus Illumina barcodes. TruSeq adapter sequences and Illumina sample barcodes were added in two successive PCR steps. The TCR alpha and beta cDNA libraries were sequenced on the Illumina HiSeq platform using custom primers. Processing in the source paper ran as follows. MiGEC processed the raw reads to extract unique molecular identifiers, while MiXCR was used to determine the CDR3 positions. For each individual, recombination models were inferred using an EM algorithm with the repgenHMM and IGoR tools. Shared clonotype analysis was performed with the tcR package in R, normalizing sharing by the product of cloneset sizes. To study raw recombination free of thymic and clonal selection effects, out-of-frame nonproductive sequences were analyzed. TCRdb reworked the public reads: Q25 trimming with fastp, MiXCR clone assembly, productive beta chains retained. Under each unique CDR3 protein, matching rows form one entry showing the most common genes and DNA. The V and J calls, along with clone size, are taken from TCRdb and not from the paper's own processing. Present in this sample are just under 550,000 distinct CDR3 sequences, approximately 16% of which were seen just once. 0.44% of the sample rests with the top ten.

A further study also used this sample, focusing on yellow fever vaccine responses in identical twins. The second source states: The T cell response to vaccination in identical twins was reported by the authors to appear partly convergent and partly personalized. The study precisely tracked vaccine-responding T cell clones in identical twins.

The receptor's source is a woman in her late teens or twenties in good health. Sample: CD4+ T cells sorted from blood. The rearranged chain carries TRBV12-3 or TRBV12-4 and TRBJ1-1; there is no confident call for the D gene. The nucleotide sequence is TGTGCCAGCAGTTTAGGGGTTGGGTTCGGCACTGAAGCTTTCTTT. The encoded protein is CASSLGVGFGTEAFF.